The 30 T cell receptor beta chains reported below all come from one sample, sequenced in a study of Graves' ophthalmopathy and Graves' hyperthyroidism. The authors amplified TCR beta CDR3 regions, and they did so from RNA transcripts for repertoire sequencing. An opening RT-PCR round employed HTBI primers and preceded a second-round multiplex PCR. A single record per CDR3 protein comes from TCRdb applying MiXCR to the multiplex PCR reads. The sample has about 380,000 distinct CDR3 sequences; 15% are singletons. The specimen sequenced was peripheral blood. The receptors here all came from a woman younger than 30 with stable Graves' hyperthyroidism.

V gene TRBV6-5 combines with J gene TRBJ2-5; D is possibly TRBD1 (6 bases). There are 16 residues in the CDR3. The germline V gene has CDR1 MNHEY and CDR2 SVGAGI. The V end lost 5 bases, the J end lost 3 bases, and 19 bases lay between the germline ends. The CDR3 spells CASSNYRVPEKETQYF. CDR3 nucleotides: TGTGCCAGCAGTAACTACAGGGTCCCCGAAAAAGAGACCCAGTACTTC.

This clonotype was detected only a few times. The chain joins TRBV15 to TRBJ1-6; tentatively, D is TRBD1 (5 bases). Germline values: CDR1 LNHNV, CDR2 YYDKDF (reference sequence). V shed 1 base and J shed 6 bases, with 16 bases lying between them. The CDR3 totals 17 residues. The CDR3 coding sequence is TGTGCCACCAGCAGAGCTCTCGCAGGGAGTCTTAATTCACCCCTCCACTTT. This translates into CATSRALAGSLNSPLHF.

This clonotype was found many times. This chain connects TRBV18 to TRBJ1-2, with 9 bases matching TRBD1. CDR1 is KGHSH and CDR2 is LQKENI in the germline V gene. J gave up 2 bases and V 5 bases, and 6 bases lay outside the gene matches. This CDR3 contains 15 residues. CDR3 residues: CASSSTGTGNYGYTF. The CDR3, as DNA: TGTGCCAGCTCAAGCACCGGGACAGGGAACTATGGCTACACCTTC.

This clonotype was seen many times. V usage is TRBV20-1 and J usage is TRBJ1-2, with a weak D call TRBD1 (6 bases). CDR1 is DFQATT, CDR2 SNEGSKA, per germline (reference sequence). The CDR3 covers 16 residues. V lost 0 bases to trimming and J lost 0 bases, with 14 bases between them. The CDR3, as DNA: TGCAGTGCTAGAGAACTTTCAAGGACAGCTAACTATGGCTACACCTTC. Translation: CSARELSRTANYGYTF.

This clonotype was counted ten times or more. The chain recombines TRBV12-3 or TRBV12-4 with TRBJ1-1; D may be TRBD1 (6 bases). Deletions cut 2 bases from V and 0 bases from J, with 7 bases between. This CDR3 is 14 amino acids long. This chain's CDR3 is CASSLTGLNTEAFF. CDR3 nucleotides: TGTGCCAGCAGTTTAACAGGGCTGAACACTGAAGCTTTCTTT.

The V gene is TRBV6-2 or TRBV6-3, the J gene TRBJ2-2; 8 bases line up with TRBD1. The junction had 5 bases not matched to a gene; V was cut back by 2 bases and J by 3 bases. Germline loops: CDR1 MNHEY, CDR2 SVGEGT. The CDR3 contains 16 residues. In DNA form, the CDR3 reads TGTGCCAGCAGTTACCTGGACAGGGATCACACCGGGGAGCTGTTTTTT. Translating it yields CASSYLDRDHTGELFF.

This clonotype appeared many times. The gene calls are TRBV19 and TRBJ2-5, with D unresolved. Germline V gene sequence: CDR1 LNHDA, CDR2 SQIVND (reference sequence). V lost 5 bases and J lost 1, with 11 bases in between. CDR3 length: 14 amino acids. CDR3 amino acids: CASSPLGFQETQYF. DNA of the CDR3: TGTGCCAGTAGTCCCCTCGGGTTCCAAGAGACCCAGTACTTC.

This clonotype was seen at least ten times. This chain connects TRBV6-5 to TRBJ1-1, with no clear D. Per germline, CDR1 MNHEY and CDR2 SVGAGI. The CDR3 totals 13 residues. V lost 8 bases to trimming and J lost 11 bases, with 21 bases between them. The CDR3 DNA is TGTGCCAGCGAGTCTCAGGCAGTGAAAGGCGCTTTCTTT. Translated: CASESQAVKGAFF.

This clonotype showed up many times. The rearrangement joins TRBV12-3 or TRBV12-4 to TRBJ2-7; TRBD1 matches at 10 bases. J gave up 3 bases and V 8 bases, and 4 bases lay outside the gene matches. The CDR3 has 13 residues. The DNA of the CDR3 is TGTGCCAGCGGACAGGGGGGGGACTACGAGCAGTACTTC. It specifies CASGQGGDYEQYF.

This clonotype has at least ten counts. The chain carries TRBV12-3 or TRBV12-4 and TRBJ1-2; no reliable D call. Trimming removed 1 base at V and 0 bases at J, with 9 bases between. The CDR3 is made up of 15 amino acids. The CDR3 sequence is CASSLGHPANYGYTF. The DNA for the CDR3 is TGTGCCAGCAGTTTAGGACACCCAGCTAACTATGGCTACACCTTC.

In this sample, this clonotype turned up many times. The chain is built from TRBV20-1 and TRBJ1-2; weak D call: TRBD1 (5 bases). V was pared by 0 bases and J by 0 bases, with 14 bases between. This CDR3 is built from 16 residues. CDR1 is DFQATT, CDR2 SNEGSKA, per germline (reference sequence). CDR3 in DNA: TGCAGTGCTAGAGATCAGACAGCCACTTCTAACTATGGCTACACCTTC. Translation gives CSARDQTATSNYGYTF.

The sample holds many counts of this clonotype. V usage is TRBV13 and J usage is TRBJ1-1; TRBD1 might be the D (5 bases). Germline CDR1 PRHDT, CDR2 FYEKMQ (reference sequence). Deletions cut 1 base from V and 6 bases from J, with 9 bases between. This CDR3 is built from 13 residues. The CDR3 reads CASSLAGRSEAFF. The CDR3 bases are TGTGCCAGCAGCTTAGCAGGGAGATCTGAAGCTTTCTTT. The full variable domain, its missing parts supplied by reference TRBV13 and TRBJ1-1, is AAGVIQSPRHLIKEKRETATLKCYPIPRHDTVYWYQQGPGQDPQFLISFYEKMQSDKGSIPDRFSAQQFSDYHSELNMSSLELGDSALYFCASSLAGRSEAFFGQGTRLTVV.

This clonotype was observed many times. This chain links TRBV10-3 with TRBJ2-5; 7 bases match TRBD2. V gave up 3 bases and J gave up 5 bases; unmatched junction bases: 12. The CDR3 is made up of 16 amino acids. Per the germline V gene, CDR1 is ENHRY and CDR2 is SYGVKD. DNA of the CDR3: TGTGCCATCAGTGACCACCGCCCTAGCGGCAGGGAGACCCAGTACTTC. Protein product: CAISDHRPSGRETQYF.

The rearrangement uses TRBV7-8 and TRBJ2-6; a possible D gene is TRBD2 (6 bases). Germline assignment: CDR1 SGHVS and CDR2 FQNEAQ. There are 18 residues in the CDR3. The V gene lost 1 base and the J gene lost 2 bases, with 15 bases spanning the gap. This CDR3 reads CASSLENEGGPGANVLTF. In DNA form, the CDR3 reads TGTGCCAGCAGCTTAGAGAACGAGGGAGGCCCTGGGGCCAACGTCCTGACTTTC. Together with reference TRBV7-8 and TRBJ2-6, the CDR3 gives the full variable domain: GAGVSQSPRYKVAKRGQDVALRCDPISGHVSLFWYQQALGQGPEFLTYFQNEAQLDKSGLPSDRFFAERPEGSVSTLKIQRTQQEDSAVYLCASSLENEGGPGANVLTFGAGSRLTVL.

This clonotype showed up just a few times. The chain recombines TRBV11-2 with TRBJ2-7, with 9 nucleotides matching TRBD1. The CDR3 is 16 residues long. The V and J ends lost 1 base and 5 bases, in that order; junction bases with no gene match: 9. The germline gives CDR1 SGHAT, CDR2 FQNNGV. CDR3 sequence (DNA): TGTGCCAGCAGCTTAGTCGGGACAGGGCTTATGAACGAGCAGTACTTC. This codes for CASSLVGTGLMNEQYF.

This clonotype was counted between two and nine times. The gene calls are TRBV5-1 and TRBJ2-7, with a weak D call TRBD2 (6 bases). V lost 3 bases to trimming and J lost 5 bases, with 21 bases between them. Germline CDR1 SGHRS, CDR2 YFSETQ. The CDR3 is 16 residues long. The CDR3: CASSSGESIRLHEQYF. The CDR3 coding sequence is TGCGCCAGCAGCTCGGGGGAGTCTATCCGACTCCACGAGCAGTACTTC.

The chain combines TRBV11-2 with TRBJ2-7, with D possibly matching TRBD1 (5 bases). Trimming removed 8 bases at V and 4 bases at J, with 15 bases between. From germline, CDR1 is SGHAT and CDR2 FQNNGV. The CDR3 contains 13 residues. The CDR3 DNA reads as TGTGCCAGCTTGCCTACAGGACCTTACGAGCAGTACTTC. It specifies CASLPTGPYEQYF.

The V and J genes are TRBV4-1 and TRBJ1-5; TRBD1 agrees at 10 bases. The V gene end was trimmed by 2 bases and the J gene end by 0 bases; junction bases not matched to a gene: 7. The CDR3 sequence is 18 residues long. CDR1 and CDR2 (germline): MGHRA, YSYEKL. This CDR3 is CASSQPWDRGDSNQPQHF. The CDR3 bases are TGCGCCAGCAGCCAACCCTGGGACAGGGGCGATAGCAATCAGCCCCAGCATTTT.

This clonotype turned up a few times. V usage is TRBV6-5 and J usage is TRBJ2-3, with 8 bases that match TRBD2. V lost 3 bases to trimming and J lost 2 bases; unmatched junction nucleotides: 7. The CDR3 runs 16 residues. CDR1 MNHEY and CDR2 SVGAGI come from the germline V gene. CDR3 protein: CASSYRGGAPTDTQYF. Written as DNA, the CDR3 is TGTGCCAGCAGTTATCGGGGGGGGGCTCCCACAGATACGCAGTATTTT.

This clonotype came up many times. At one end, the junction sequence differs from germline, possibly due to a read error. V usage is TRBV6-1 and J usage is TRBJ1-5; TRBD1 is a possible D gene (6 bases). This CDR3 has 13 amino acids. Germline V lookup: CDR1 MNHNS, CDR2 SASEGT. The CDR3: CASSDRLTGGTNF. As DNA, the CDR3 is TGTGCCAGCAGTGACCGCCTGACAGGCGGCACTAATTTT.

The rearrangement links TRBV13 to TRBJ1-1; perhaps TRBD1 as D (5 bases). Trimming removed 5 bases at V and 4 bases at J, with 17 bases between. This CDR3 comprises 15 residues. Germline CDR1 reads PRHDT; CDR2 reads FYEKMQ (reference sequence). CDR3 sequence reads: CASSPHGGGGTEAFF. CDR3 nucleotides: TGTGCCAGCAGCCCCCATGGGGGAGGCGGCACTGAAGCTTTCTTT. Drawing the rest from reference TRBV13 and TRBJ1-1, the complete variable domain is AAGVIQSPRHLIKEKRETATLKCYPIPRHDTVYWYQQGPGQDPQFLISFYEKMQSDKGSIPDRFSAQQFSDYHSELNMSSLELGDSALYFCASSPHGGGGTEAFFGQGTRLTVV.

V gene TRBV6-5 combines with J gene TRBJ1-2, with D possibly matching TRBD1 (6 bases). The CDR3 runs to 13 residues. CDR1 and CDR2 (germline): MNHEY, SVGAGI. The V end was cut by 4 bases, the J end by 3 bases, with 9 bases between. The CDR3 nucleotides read TGTGCCAGCAGTTTCGGACAGCACTATGGCTACACCTTC. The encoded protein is CASSFGQHYGYTF.

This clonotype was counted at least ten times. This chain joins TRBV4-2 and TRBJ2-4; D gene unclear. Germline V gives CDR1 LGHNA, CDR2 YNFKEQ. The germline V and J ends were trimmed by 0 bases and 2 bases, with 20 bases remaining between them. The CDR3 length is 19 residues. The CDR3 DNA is TGTGCCAGCAGCCAAGATACCCTCACCGGGTCGTTAACCAAAAACATTCAGTACTTC. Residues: CASSQDTLTGSLTKNIQYF.

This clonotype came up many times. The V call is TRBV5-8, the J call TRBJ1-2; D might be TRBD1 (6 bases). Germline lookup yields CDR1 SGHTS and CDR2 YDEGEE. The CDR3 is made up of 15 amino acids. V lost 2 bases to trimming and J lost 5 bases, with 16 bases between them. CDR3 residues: CASSLFGGRLYGYTF. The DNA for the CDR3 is TGTGCCAGCAGCTTATTCGGGGGGCGACTTTATGGCTACACCTTC.

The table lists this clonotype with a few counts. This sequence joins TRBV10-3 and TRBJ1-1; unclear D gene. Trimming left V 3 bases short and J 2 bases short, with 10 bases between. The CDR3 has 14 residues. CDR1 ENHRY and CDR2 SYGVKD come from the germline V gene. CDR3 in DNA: TGTGCCATCAGTGACCGGGGTAATAACACTGAAGCTTTCTTT. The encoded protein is CAISDRGNNTEAFF.

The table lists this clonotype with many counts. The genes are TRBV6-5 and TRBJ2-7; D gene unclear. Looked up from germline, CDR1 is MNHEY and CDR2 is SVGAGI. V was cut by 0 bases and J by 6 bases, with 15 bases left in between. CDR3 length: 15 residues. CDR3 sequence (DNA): TGTGCCAGCAGTTACTCGAACCCGATCTCATCCGAGCAGTACTTC. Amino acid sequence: CASSYSNPISSEQYF.

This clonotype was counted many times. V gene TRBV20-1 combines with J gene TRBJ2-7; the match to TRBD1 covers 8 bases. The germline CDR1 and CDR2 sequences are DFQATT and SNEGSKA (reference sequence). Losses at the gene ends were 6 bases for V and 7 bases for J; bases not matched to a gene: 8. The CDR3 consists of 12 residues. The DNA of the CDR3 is TGCAGTGCCCAGACAGGGGTGGAGGAGCAGTACTTC. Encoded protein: CSAQTGVEEQYF.

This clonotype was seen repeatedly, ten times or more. CDR3 amino acids: CASSSVYGSSPLHF. In nucleotides, the CDR3 is TGTGCCAGCAGTTCGGTGTATGGTAGCTCACCCCTCCACTTT. The V call is TRBV28, the J call TRBJ1-6; D call uncertain. The ends were cut back, 4 bases at V and 10 bases at J, with 14 bases in the middle. The germline gives CDR1 MDHEN, CDR2 SYDVKM. The CDR3 contains 14 residues.

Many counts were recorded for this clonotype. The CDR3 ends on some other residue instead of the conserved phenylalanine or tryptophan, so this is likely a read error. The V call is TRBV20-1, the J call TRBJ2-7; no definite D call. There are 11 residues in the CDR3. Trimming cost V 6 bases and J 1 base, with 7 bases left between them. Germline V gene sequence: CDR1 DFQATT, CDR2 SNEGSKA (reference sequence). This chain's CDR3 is CSARGSYEQYL. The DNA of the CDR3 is TGCAGTGCGCGTGGGTCCTACGAGCAGTACCTC.

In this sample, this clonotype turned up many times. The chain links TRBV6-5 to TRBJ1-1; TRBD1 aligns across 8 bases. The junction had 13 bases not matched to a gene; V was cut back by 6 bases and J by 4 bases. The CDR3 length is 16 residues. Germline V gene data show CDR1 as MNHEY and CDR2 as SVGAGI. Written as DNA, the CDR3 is TGTGCCAGCAGCCTACGACCGGGACAGGTTGGCACTGAAGCTTTCTTT. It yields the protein CASSLRPGQVGTEAFF.